This T cell receptor beta chain was documented in a study of T cell responses to AZD1222 COVID-19 vaccine. CDR1 is DFQATT and CDR2 is SNEGSKA in the germline V gene (reference sequence). This CDR3 comprises 10 residues. V lost 6 bases to trimming and J lost 4 bases, with 6 bases between them. The data were produced by immunoSEQ multiplex PCR, yet TCRdb's version contains in-frame clones alone and is incomplete. Among more than 95,000 clones listed, approximately 89% were seen once. The sequence came from an adult in good health. The sample in question was peripheral blood, obtained on day 0 of AZD1222 vaccination. This chain connects TRBV20-1 to TRBJ1-2; D unresolved. CDR3 loop: CSAGPYGYTF. Here the CDR3 DNA reads TGCAGTGCCGGACCCTATGGCTACACCTTC.